This section outlines one TCR beta chain sequence together with its context. Its antigen is undetermined. Time point denoted: persistent/refractory GD, antithyroid drugs over 5 years with positive TRAb. Scientists built the TCR library using RNA that was extracted from PBMCs. Each of the patients was recruited from an endocrinology department situated in Xi'an, China. The data were taken from a study of regulatory T cells in long-lasting Graves disease. The study, taken as a whole, reports: Whereas new patients shared 966 public clonotypes, persistent patients shared more, at about 3,000.

iRepertoire HTBI primers and Arm-PCR of CDR3 regions built TCR beta libraries. Each CDR3 protein gets one entry after TCRdb re-called the multiplex PCR reads with MiXCR. The data show roughly 450,000 distinct CDR3 sequences, with approximately 23% seen just once and around 14% held by the top ten. The source of this sequence is a female donor with Graves disease. This material consisted of peripheral blood mononuclear cells (PBMCs), taken when the disease was refractory, from a patient treated with antithyroid drugs.

The CDR3 is CASSEASAGYEQYF. The CDR3 DNA follows: TGTGCCAGCAGTGAGGCCTCCGCGGGCTACGAGCAGTACTTC. V and J are TRBV12-3 or TRBV12-4 and TRBJ2-7, with a weak D call TRBD2 (5 bases). Between the trimmed V and J ends, which lost 5 bases and 3 bases, there was a span of 14 bases. The CDR3 sequence is 14 residues long.